Listed here are 19 T cell receptor beta chains from one sample, sequenced in a study of blood T cells in healthy people across ages. Then a second PCR, running about 6 to 12 cycles, was carried out with a sample-barcoded 5' primer and a J-beta primer mix. TCRdb reprocessed the 5' RACE reads via MiXCR and lists one record per CDR3 protein. In the table there are more than 500,000 distinct CDR3 sequences, about 28% of which are singletons. The sample was also reused in another study, on T cells of mothers and their children.

Sequenced input: blood. The receptors here all came from a boy aged 2 to 9 in good health.

This clonotype was recorded only once. The chain uses TRBV7-2 and TRBJ2-1, with TRBD2 as a possible D gene (6 bases). Germline V gives CDR1 SGHTA, CDR2 FQGNSA. The CDR3 extends over 16 amino acids. Between the trimmed V and J ends, which lost 0 bases and 6 bases, there was a span of 15 bases. This CDR3 is CASSLAGLPLGNEQFF. DNA for the CDR3: TGTGCCAGCAGCTTAGCCGGACTACCGTTAGGCAATGAGCAGTTCTTC.

The CDR3 sequence: CSALRLVWGSGEQYF. CDR3 DNA: TGCAGTGCCCTCAGACTAGTTTGGGGCTCCGGCGAGCAGTACTTC. The chain links TRBV20-1 to TRBJ2-7; maybe TRBD2 (6 bases). V dropped 6 bases and J dropped 6 bases, with 24 bases sitting between them. Germline values: CDR1 DFQATT, CDR2 SNEGSKA (reference sequence). The CDR3 runs to 15 residues.

In this sample, this clonotype turned up a few times. The CDR3 here is CASSEVGGPPLHF. CDR3 bases: TGTGCCAGCAGTGAAGTCGGGGGTCCACCCCTCCACTTT. The genes are TRBV6-4 and TRBJ1-6; D might be TRBD1 (5 bases). V lost 3 bases and J lost 11, with 11 bases in between. Germline V CDR1 and CDR2: MRHNA, SNTAGT. This CDR3 is built from 13 residues.

There are a few counts of this clonotype. This chain links TRBV6-6 with TRBJ1-1; no reliable D call. The V end was cut by 1 base, the J end by 1 base, with 7 bases between. Germline V gene sequence: CDR1 MNHNY, CDR2 SVGAGI (reference sequence). The CDR3 is 14 residues long. CDR3 in DNA: TGTGCCAGCAGTTACTTTGGACCGAACACTGAAGCTTTCTTT. Its protein is CASSYFGPNTEAFF.

This chain links TRBV24-1 with TRBJ2-4, with 9 bases fitting TRBD1. Germline CDR1 reads KGHDR; CDR2 reads SFDVKD. The CDR3 is 19 residues long. The V segment lost 1 base and the J segment 1 base; nucleotides outside the gene matches: 10. The CDR3 reads CATSDLGTGRILAKNIQYF. The CDR3 bases are TGTGCCACCAGTGATTTAGGGACAGGGCGGATTCTGGCCAAAAACATTCAGTACTTC.

The rearrangement links TRBV4-3 to TRBJ1-2; the D is unclear. Trimming removed 0 bases from V and 4 bases from J, with 9 bases in between. CDR1 LGHNA and CDR2 YSLEER come from the germline V gene. CDR3 length: 14 amino acids. CDR3 coding DNA: TGCGCCAGCAGCCAAGACATGGGAGTCTATGGCTACACCTTC. This gives the protein CASSQDMGVYGYTF.

The chain has TRBV20-1 and TRBJ1-3; D is undetermined. CDR1 and CDR2 (germline): DFQATT, SNEGSKA (reference sequence). The CDR3 totals 14 residues. V was clipped by 1 base and J by 0 bases, with 7 bases between them. The CDR3 protein is CSARGQDSGNTIYF. The CDR3 DNA follows: TGCAGTGCTAGAGGGCAGGACTCTGGAAACACCATATATTTT.

V gene TRBV18 combines with J gene TRBJ2-5; TRBD2 is a possible D gene (5 bases). Trimming took 4 bases from V and 5 from J, leaving 14 bases between them. Germline loops: CDR1 KGHSH, CDR2 LQKENI. CDR3 length: 14 amino acids. The DNA of the CDR3 is TGTGCCAGCTCACGCAAGGAGGCCCTGGAGACCCAGTACTTC. Amino acids: CASSRKEALETQYF.

The J gene is TRBJ2-1, the V gene TRBV3-1, with 11 bases that match TRBD2. V was clipped by 5 bases and J by 2 bases; unmatched bases: 5. The CDR3 sequence is 16 residues long. Germline V CDR1 and CDR2: LGHDT, YNNKEL (reference sequence). This chain's CDR3 is CASSTTSGITYNEQFF. CDR3 sequence (DNA): TGTGCCAGCAGCACGACTAGCGGGATCACCTACAATGAGCAGTTCTTC.

The genes are TRBV7-9 and TRBJ2-5; D is uncertain. CDR3 length: 15 amino acids. The V and J ends lost 4 bases and 2 bases respectively, with 14 bases between them. Germline V gives CDR1 SEHNR, CDR2 FQNEAQ (reference sequence). Here the CDR3 DNA reads TGTGCCAGCAGCTCCCAGAGTATCAAACAAGAGACCCAGTACTTC. Translating it yields CASSSQSIKQETQYF.

This chain connects TRBV20-1 to TRBJ2-5; 9 nucleotides line up with TRBD2. The length of the CDR3 is 18 residues. CDR1 and CDR2 (germline): DFQATT, SNEGSKA (reference sequence). V shed 1 base, J shed 5 bases, and the junction held 17 bases outside the gene matches. The CDR3 is CSARASFGTSLGMETQYF. The CDR3 DNA reads as TGCAGTGCTAGAGCCAGCTTCGGGACTAGCTTGGGTATGGAGACCCAGTACTTC.

This chain connects TRBV5-1 to TRBJ1-5; D is possibly TRBD1 (5 bases). Trimming took off 2 bases at V and 1 base at J, with 10 bases between the two ends. From germline, CDR1 is SGHRS and CDR2 YFSETQ. The CDR3 is 15 amino acids. This chain's CDR3 is CASSFSGLSNQPQHF. The CDR3, as DNA: TGCGCCAGCAGCTTCTCAGGGCTCAGCAATCAGCCCCAGCATTTT.

The chain recombines TRBV12-3 or TRBV12-4 with TRBJ2-5; 8 bases fit TRBD2. Trimming cost V 3 bases and J 5 bases; bases outside gene matches: 11. CDR3 length: 16 amino acids. The CDR3, as DNA: TGTGCCAGCAGTTTCGCGACTAGCGCTGTAGGTGAGACCCAGTACTTC. Its protein product is CASSFATSAVGETQYF.

The CDR3 DNA follows: TGCAGCGTTGAAGCAGGATGGGGGGCCGGCACTGAAGCTTTCTTT. Its protein product is CSVEAGWGAGTEAFF. The chain couples TRBV29-1 to TRBJ1-1, with D tentatively TRBD1 (6 bases). CDR1 and CDR2 (germline): SQVTM, ANQGSEA. CDR3 length: 15 amino acids. Deletions cut 1 base from V and 4 bases from J, with 16 bases between.

This clonotype has at least ten counts. The V call is TRBV27, the J call TRBJ2-7; the D is unclear. V lost 8 bases to trimming and J lost 12 bases, with 23 bases between them. The CDR3 extends over 13 amino acids. Looked up from germline, CDR1 is MNHEY and CDR2 is SMNVEV (reference sequence). The CDR3 nucleotides read TGTGCCAGCCGCTTCGTTTCCGGAGCTAGAAGGTACTTC. Amino acids: CASRFVSGARRYF.

V usage is TRBV12-3 or TRBV12-4 and J usage is TRBJ1-1, with D tentatively TRBD1 (5 bases). V gave up 3 bases and J gave up 6 bases, with 14 bases separating them. The length of the CDR3 is 14 residues. CDR3 region: CASSFNKGFPEAFF. The CDR3 DNA reads as TGTGCCAGCAGTTTTAATAAGGGGTTCCCTGAAGCTTTCTTT.

This clonotype appeared a few times. This rearrangement joins TRBV11-3 to TRBJ2-1, with 11 nucleotides matching TRBD2. With V trimmed by 5 bases and J by 0 bases, 12 bases remained unmatched. CDR1 and CDR2 (germline): SGHNT, YENEEA. The CDR3 extends over 19 amino acids. The CDR3 sequence: CASSPGTSGGRSSYNEQFF. For the CDR3, the DNA is TGTGCCAGCAGCCCCGGGACTAGCGGAGGCCGAAGCTCCTACAATGAGCAGTTCTTC.

This clonotype has more than one count but fewer than ten. As the CDR3 is not closed by the conserved phenylalanine or tryptophan, this likely results from a read error. The V gene is TRBV28, the J gene TRBJ1-4; perhaps TRBD1 as D (5 bases). Germline lookup yields CDR1 MDHEN and CDR2 SYDVKM. This CDR3 comprises 15 residues. V was pared by 2 bases and J by 1 base, with 8 bases between. CDR3 protein: CASSLLGGTNEKLFS. In nucleotides, the CDR3 is TGTGCCAGCAGTTTACTGGGGGGAACTAATGAAAAACTGTTTTCT.

The chain carries TRBV12-3 or TRBV12-4 and TRBJ2-3; D remains unclear. V was pared by 4 bases and J by 2 bases, with 10 bases between. CDR3 size: 14 residues. The DNA for the CDR3 is TGTGCCAGCAGTTATCGACAAGACACAGATACGCAGTATTTT. Protein: CASSYRQDTDTQYF.